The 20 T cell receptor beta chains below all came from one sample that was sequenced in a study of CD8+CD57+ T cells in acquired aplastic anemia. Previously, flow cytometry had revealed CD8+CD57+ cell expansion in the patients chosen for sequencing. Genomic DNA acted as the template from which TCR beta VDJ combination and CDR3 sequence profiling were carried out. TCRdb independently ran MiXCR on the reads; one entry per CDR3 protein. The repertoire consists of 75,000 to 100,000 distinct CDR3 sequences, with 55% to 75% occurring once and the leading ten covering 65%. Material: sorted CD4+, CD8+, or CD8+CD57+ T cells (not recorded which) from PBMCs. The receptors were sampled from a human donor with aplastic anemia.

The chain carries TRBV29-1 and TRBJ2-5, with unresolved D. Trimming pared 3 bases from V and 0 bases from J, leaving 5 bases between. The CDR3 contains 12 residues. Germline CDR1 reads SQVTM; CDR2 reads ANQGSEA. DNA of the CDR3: TGCAGCGTTGACAGGTACCAAGAGACCCAGTACTTC. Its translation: CSVDRYQETQYF.

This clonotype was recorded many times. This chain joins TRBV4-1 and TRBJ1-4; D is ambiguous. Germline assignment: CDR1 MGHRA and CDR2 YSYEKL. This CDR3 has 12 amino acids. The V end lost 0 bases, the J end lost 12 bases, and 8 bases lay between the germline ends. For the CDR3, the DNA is TGCGCCAGCAGCCAAGAAATCACTCAACTGTTTTTT. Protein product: CASSQEITQLFF.

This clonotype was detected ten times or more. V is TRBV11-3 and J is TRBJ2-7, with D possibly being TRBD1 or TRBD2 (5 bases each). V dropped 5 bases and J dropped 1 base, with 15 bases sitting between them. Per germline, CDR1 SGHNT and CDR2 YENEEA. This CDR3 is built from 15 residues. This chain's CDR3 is CASSPDGARSYEQYF. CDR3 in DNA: TGTGCCAGCAGCCCCGACGGGGCTAGATCCTACGAGCAGTACTTC.

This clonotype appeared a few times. This chain's CDR3 is CASSPSPSYGYTF. The DNA for the CDR3 is TGTGCCAGCAGCCCGTCCCCTAGCTATGGCTACACCTTC. The gene calls are TRBV7-2 and TRBJ1-2; D unresolved. The CDR3 runs to 13 residues. The V end was cut by 5 bases, the J end by 4 bases, with 11 bases between. Germline V lookup: CDR1 SGHTA, CDR2 FQGNSA. The complete variable domain, with remaining parts taken from reference TRBV7-2 and TRBJ1-2, reads GAGVSQSPSNKVTEKGKDVELRCDPISGHTALYWYRQSLGQGLEFLIYFQGNSAPDKSGLPSDRFSAERTGGSVSTLTIQRTQQEDSAVYLCASSPSPSYGYTFGSGTRLTVV.

DNA for the CDR3: TGTGCCAGCAGCGCGGGACTAGCGGGAATTTACAATGAGCAGTTCTTC. This encodes CASSAGLAGIYNEQFF. The V and J genes are TRBV25-1 and TRBJ2-1, with 13 bases lining up with TRBD2. The CDR3 length is 16 residues. The germline gives CDR1 MGHDK, CDR2 SYGVNS. V lost 6 bases, J lost 4 bases, and 6 bases stayed unmatched.

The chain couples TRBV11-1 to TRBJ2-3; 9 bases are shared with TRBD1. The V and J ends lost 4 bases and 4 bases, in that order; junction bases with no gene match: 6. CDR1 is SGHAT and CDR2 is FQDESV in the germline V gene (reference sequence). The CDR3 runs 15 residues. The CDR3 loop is CASSSGTGQPDTQYF. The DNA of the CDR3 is TGTGCCAGCAGCTCCGGGACAGGGCAACCAGATACGCAGTATTTT.

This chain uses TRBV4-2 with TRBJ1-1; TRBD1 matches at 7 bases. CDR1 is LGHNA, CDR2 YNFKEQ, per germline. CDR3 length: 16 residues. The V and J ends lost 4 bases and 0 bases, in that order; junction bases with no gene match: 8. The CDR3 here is CASSPRGQIMNTEAFF. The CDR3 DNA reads TGTGCCAGCAGCCCCCGGGGACAGATCATGAACACTGAAGCTTTCTTT.

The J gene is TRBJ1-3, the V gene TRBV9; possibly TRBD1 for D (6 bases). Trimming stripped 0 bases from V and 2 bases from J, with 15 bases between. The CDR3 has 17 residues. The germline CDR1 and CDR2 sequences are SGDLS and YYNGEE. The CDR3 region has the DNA TGTGCCAGCAGCGTAGCTCTGGGGGGCGCTGCTGGAAACACCATATATTTT. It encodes CASSVALGGAAGNTIYF.

The CDR3 spells CASSQLDPWITGGYEQYF. The CDR3 DNA sequence: TGTGCCAGCAGCCAATTGGACCCGTGGATAACGGGGGGTTACGAGCAGTACTTC. V gene TRBV4-2 combines with J gene TRBJ2-7, with 7 bases lining up with TRBD2. The CDR3 is 18 residues long. V lost 2 bases, J lost 4 bases, and 17 bases stayed unmatched. Germline CDR1 is LGHNA and CDR2 is YNFKEQ.

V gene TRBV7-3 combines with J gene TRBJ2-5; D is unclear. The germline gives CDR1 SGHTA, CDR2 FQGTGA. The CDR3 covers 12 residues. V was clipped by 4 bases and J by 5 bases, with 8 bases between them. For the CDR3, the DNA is TGTGCCAGCAGCTCTACTGGTGAGACCCAGTACTTC. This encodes CASSSTGETQYF.

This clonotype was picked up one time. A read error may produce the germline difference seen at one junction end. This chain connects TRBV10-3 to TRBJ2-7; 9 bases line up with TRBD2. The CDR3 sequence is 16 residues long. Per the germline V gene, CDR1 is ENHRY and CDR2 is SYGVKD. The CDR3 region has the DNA TGTGCCAGCAGTTACTCGGGTGCGGGGGGGCGTGACGAGCAGTACTTC. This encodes CASSYSGAGGRDEQYF.

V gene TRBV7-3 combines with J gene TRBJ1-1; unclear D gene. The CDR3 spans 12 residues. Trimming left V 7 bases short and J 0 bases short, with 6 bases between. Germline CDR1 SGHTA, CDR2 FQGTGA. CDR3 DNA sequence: TGTGCCAGCACCAAGATGAACACTGAAGCTTTCTTT. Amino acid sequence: CASTKMNTEAFF.

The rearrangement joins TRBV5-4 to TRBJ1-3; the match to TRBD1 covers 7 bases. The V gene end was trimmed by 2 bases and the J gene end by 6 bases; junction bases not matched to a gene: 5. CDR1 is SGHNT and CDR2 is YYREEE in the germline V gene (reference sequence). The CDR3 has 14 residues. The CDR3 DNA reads TGTGCCAGCAGCTTCGTAGGGGGCGAAAACACCATATATTTT. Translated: CASSFVGGENTIYF.

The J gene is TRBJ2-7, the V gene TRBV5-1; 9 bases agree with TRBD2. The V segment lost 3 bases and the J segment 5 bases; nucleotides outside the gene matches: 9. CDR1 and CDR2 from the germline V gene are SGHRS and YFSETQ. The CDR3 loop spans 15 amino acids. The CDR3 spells CASSSQAGGPHEQYF. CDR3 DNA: TGCGCCAGCAGCTCTCAAGCGGGGGGTCCCCACGAGCAGTACTTC.

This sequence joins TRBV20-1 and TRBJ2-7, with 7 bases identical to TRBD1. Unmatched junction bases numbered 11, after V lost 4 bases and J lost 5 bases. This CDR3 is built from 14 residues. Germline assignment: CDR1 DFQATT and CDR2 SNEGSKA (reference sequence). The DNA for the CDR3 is TGCAGTGCTAAGGCCTCTTACAGGGGCCACGAGCAGTACTTC. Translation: CSAKASYRGHEQYF.

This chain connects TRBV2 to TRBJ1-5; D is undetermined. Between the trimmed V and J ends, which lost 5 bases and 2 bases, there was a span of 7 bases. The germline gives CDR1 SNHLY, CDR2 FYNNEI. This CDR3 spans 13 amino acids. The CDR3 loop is CASSTDGNQPQHF. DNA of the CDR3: TGTGCCAGCAGTACCGACGGCAATCAGCCCCAGCATTTT.

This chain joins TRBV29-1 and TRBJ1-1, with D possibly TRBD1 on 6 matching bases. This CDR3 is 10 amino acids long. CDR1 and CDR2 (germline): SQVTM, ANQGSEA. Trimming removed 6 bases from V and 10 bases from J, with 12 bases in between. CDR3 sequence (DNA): TGCAGCGTAGAGGGGGTTGGAGCTTTCTTT. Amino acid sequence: CSVEGVGAFF. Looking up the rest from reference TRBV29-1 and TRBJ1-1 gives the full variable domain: SAVISQKPSRDICQRGTSLTIQCQVDSQVTMMFWYRQQPGQSLTLIATANQGSEATYESGFVIDKFPISRPNLTFSTLTVSNMSPEDSSIYLCSVEGVGAFFGQGTRLTVV.

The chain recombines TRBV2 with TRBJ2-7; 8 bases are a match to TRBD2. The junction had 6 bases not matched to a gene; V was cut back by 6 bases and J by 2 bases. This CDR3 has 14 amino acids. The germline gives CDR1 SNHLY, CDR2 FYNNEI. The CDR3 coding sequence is TGTGCCAGCAGCTGGGCGGGGGGACCCTACGAGCAGTACTTC. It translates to CASSWAGGPYEQYF.

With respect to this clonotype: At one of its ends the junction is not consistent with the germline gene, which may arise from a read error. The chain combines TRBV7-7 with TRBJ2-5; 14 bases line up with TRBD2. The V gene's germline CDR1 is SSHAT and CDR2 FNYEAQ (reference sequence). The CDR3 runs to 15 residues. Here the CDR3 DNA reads TGTGCTAGCAGCTACGGGACTAGCGGGAGCGAGACCCAGTACTTC. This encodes CASSYGTSGSETQYF.

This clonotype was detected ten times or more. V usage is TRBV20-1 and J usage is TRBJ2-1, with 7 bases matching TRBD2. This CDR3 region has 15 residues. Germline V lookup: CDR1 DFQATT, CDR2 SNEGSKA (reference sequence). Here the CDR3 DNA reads TGCAGCCCACTTTCGGTTCGGGCGGGAGCCCATGAGCAGTTCTTC. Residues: CSPLSVRAGAHEQFF.